This is a list of T cell receptor beta chains from one sample in a study of regulatory T cells in long-lasting Graves disease. TCRdb passed the multiplex PCR reads through MiXCR, listing each CDR3 protein once. Here the sample spans over 250,000 distinct CDR3 sequences, around 23% being singletons. This sample comprised peripheral blood mononuclear cells (PBMCs), obtained when the disease was refractory, from a patient treated with antithyroid drugs. The receptor source for this set is a female donor with Graves disease. The CDR3 runs from the conserved cysteine through the conserved F or W. Each record gives: V gene, CDR3 protein.

V: TRBV30; CDR3: CAWSWGHGNTIYF
V: TRBV4-3; CDR3: CASSQDGAGQGYTGELFF
V: TRBV6-5; CDR3: CASSYLTDGYYGYTF
V: TRBV12-3/TRBV12-4; CDR3: CASSLDRDRGDYEQYF
V: TRBV2; CDR3: CASSFDPRYEQYF
V: TRBV27; CDR3: CASSLSGTGEKLFF
V: TRBV20-1; CDR3: CSARWHGGRETQYF
V: TRBV7-2; CDR3: CASSSKFRDREEQYF
V: TRBV20-1; CDR3: CSAPLLWREGTSYEQYF
V: TRBV28; CDR3: CASGLEDTEAFF
V: TRBV7-9; CDR3: CASREPGRGEKLFF
V: TRBV20-1; CDR3: CSASPAGGHTGELFF
V: TRBV11-2; CDR3: CASSLVQSGEQYF
V: TRBV20-1; CDR3: CSASLLQEGREAFF